Detailed here is one T cell receptor beta chain. Its antigen is as yet unknown. V lost 7 bases to trimming and J lost 3 bases; unmatched junction nucleotides: 8. The CDR3 spans 13 residues. The germline V gene encodes CDR1 SQVTM and CDR2 ANQGSEA. The data are from a study of shared clonotypes between healthy human individuals. For the study at large: Donor composition was a couple of women and three men, aged 18 to 49.

Overall study results and limits: It was the non-shared clonotypes that had lower generation probabilities than clonotypes shared by all four donors.

Original analysis: Owing to the provision of junction-only sequences devoid of quality scores by immunoSEQ, filtering differed. Using immunoSEQ multiplex PCR, the repertoire was profiled, and TCRdb retains in-frame clones only, with some absent. That table gives V, J and clone size, and the DNA gave D and trimming. In the table there are approximately 2.5 million clones, approximately 94% of which are singletons. The chain employs TRBV29-1 and TRBJ2-7, with 8 nucleotides matching TRBD1. The sequence was obtained from a man between 18 and 29 years old in good health. Sequenced material: naive CD4+ T cells sorted from blood. Subset in this sample: CD45RA+ positively selected. The CDR3 loop is CSATGEGVYEQYF. The DNA of the CDR3 is TGCAGCGCGACAGGGGAAGGCGTCTACGAGCAGTACTTC.